Listed below are T cell receptor beta chains from one sample, sequenced in a study of blood T cell repertoires in COVID-19. Sequenced by immunoSEQ multiplex PCR; TCRdb stores in-frame clones only, minus some. Here the sample spans 200,000 to 250,000 clones, roughly 84% being singletons. Material for sequencing was peripheral blood. All receptors come from a man aged 50 or older with active or convalescent COVID-19. Both conserved end residues are part of each CDR3. The D gene is left open where the match is weak. Rows give clone size only sometimes, using once, few, many, or a class for an expanded clone.

d_call	cdr3_length	clone_size	v_call	j_call	cdr3_aa	cdr3_nt
TRBD1	14	NA	TRBV6-5	TRBJ1-4	CASRQQGTNEKLFF	TGTGCCAGCAGACAACAGGGGACTAATGAAAAACTGTTTTTT
NA	12	NA	TRBV2	TRBJ2-3	CASRSSTDTQYF	TGTGCCAGCAGGTCAAGCACAGATACGCAGTATTTT
TRBD2	15	NA	TRBV2	TRBJ2-7	CASSETSGIYYEQYF	TGTGCCAGCAGTGAAACTAGCGGGATCTACTACGAGCAGTACTTC
TRBD1	15	NA	TRBV5-1	TRBJ1-2	CASSLGQGQDYGYTF	TGCGCCAGCAGCTTGGGTCAAGGACAGGACTATGGCTACACCTTC
NA	18	NA	TRBV23-1	TRBJ2-3	CASSQSIVSGPSTDTQYF	TGCGCCAGCAGTCAATCGATTGTGAGCGGCCCTAGCACAGATACGCAGTATTTT
TRBD2	16	NA	TRBV18	TRBJ2-1	CASSPPGGGDYNEQFF	TGTGCCAGCTCACCCCCGGGGGGAGGGGACTACAATGAGCAGTTCTTC
TRBD2	12	few	TRBV6-2/TRBV6-3	TRBJ2-7	CASSYSREGQYF	TGTGCCAGCAGTTACTCGAGGGAGGGGCAGTACTTC
NA	17	NA	TRBV28	TRBJ1-2	CASSFPTLGLEGYGYTF	TGTGCCAGCAGTTTCCCTACACTGGGGTTGGAGGGCTATGGCTACACCTTC
TRBD1	14	NA	TRBV5-1	TRBJ2-3	CASSLGQGSDTQYF	TGCGCCAGCAGCTTGGGACAGGGCTCAGATACGCAGTATTTT
TRBD1	13	NA	TRBV6-2/TRBV6-3	TRBJ1-5	CASSHDRERPQHF	TGTGCCAGCAGCCATGACAGGGAACGGCCCCAGCATTTT
TRBD1	14	NA	TRBV3-1/TRBV3-2	TRBJ2-5	CASSRGTDQETQYF	TGTGCCAGCAGCCGTGGGACAGACCAAGAGACCCAGTACTTC
NA	13	NA	TRBV19	TRBJ1-2	CASSIGLNYGYTF	TGTGCCAGTAGTATCGGACTGAACTATGGCTACACCTTC
TRBD2	17	NA	TRBV6-6	TRBJ2-5	CASSPHLAGAFQETQYF	TGTGCCAGCAGTCCTCACCTAGCGGGAGCCTTCCAAGAGACCCAGTACTTC
TRBD1	14	NA	TRBV28	TRBJ1-2	CASRGTGEDYGYTF	TGTGCCAGCAGGGGTACAGGGGAGGACTATGGCTACACCTTC
NA	13	NA	TRBV28	TRBJ2-3	CASLQASTDTQYF	TGTGCCAGCCTTCAGGCTTCCACAGATACGCAGTATTTT
NA	17	NA	TRBV27	TRBJ2-1	CASRLLGGGSSYNEQFF	TGTGCCAGCCGTCTCCTAGGGGGGGGTTCCTCCTACAATGAGCAGTTCTTC
NA	14	NA	TRBV6-6	TRBJ1-4	CASSYPGGGEKLFF	TGTGCCAGCAGTTACCCGGGGGGGGGAGAAAAACTGTTTTTT
NA	16	NA	TRBV18	TRBJ1-3	CASSNGYRSSGNTIYF	TGTGCCAGCTCAAACGGCTACAGGAGCTCTGGAAACACCATATATTTT
NA	13	once	TRBV12-3/TRBV12-4	TRBJ2-3	CASGARITDTQYF	TGTGCCAGCGGGGCGAGGATCACAGATACGCAGTATTTT
NA	13	NA	TRBV19	TRBJ2-2	CASTPGPAGELFF	TGTGCCAGTACCCCGGGTCCCGCCGGGGAGCTGTTTTTT
NA	17	once	TRBV4-3	TRBJ2-3	CASSQVFSGAETDTQYF	TGCGCCAGCAGCCAAGTATTTTCTGGGGCTGAGACAGATACGCAGTATTTT
TRBD1	14	NA	TRBV2	TRBJ2-5	CASSENRGWETQYF	TGTGCCAGCAGTGAAAACAGGGGCTGGGAGACCCAGTACTTC
NA	13	NA	TRBV5-8	TRBJ1-1	CASSFKGDTEAFF	TGTGCCAGCAGCTTTAAGGGGGACACTGAAGCTTTCTTT
NA	13	once	TRBV4-3	TRBJ1-1	CASSQTDRYEAFF	TGCGCCAGCAGCCAGACTGACAGATATGAAGCTTTCTTT
NA	17	NA	TRBV11-2	TRBJ1-3	CASSLEGGSFSGNTIYF	TGTGCCAGCAGCTTAGAGGGGGGTTCCTTCTCTGGAAACACCATATATTTT
NA	16	few	TRBV20-1	TRBJ1-5	CSASSFSLGGDSAQHF	TGCAGTGCTAGTTCGTTTTCTTTGGGGGGGGATAGTGCCCAGCATTTT
TRBD2	17	once	TRBV5-1	TRBJ2-2	CASSSLAGGPQTGELFF	TGCGCCAGCAGCTCTCTAGCGGGAGGGCCTCAAACCGGGGAGCTGTTTTTT
TRBD2	18	NA	TRBV5-6	TRBJ2-3	CASSPGLAGALFTDTQYF	TGTGCCAGCAGCCCAGGACTAGCGGGGGCCCTATTCACAGATACGCAGTATTTT
NA	13	NA	TRBV13	TRBJ2-3	CASSLAGTDTQYF	TGTGCCAGCAGCTTGGCGGGCACAGATACGCAGTATTTT
TRBD1	15	NA	TRBV10-3	TRBJ2-5	CAISESDRGQETQYF	TGTGCCATCAGTGAGTCGGACAGGGGGCAAGAGACCCAGTACTTC
TRBD1	15	NA	TRBV7-2	TRBJ1-5	CASSPNTGEYQPQHF	TGTGCCAGCAGCCCTAACACAGGGGAGTATCAGCCCCAGCATTTT
NA	16	NA	TRBV7-2	TRBJ1-1	CASSVRMGEGNTEAFF	TGTGCCAGCAGCGTCAGGATGGGGGAGGGGAACACTGAAGCTTTCTTT
TRBD1	15	NA	TRBV24-1	TRBJ2-7	CATSDPGTGNNEQYF	TGTGCCACCAGTGACCCCGGGACAGGGAACAACGAGCAGTACTTC
TRBD1	14	NA	TRBV3-1/TRBV3-2	TRBJ1-4	CASSPVRDSEKLFF	TGTGCCAGCAGCCCAGTCCGGGACAGCGAAAAACTGTTTTTT
TRBD2	16	NA	TRBV15	TRBJ2-1	CATSRDLAESYNEQFF	TGTGCCACCAGCAGAGATCTAGCGGAGAGCTACAATGAGCAGTTCTTC
NA	12	NA	TRBV28	TRBJ1-2	CASSLDSYGYTF	TGTGCCAGCAGTTTGGACAGCTATGGCTACACCTTC
TRBD2	11	NA	TRBV20-1	TRBJ2-3	CSALSGAYQYF	TGCAGTGCCTTGAGCGGGGCCTACCAGTATTTT